Presented here are 10 T cell receptor beta chains from one specimen sequenced in a study of T cells after yellow fever vaccination. One entry per CDR3 protein results from TCRdb running MiXCR on the 5' RACE reads. The sample lists fewer than 450,000 distinct CDR3 sequences; under 14% were seen once. Sequenced here: PBMCs, sampled on the day of the first yellow fever vaccination. The receptors here all came from a man aged 18 to 30 who received the YFV17D yellow fever vaccine.

The chain has TRBV29-1 and TRBJ2-1; D is uncertain. CDR3 length: 11 residues. The germline V gene has CDR1 SQVTM and CDR2 ANQGSEA. V was clipped by 4 bases and J by 7 bases, with 8 bases between them. For the CDR3, the DNA is TGCAGCGTTGGAAGGTTTAATGAGCAGTTCTTC. Protein product: CSVGRFNEQFF.

The CDR3, as DNA: TGTGCCAGCAGTTTAGCGTCCGATCGCCAGCCCCAGCATTTT. This translates into CASSLASDRQPQHF. V and J are TRBV12-3 or TRBV12-4 and TRBJ1-5; D ambiguous. CDR3 length: 14 residues. Trimming cost V 0 bases and J 7 bases, with 10 bases left between them.

The chain recombines TRBV19 with TRBJ2-1, with 7 nucleotides matching TRBD1. V shed 5 bases and J 4 bases; nucleotides not matched to a gene: 8. CDR3 length: 15 residues. Germline V gene lookup returns CDR1 LNHDA and CDR2 SQIVND (reference sequence). CDR3 in amino acids: CASSVSGTAYNEQFF. The CDR3 nucleotides are TGTGCCAGTAGTGTCTCCGGGACAGCTTACAATGAGCAGTTCTTC.

J is TRBJ2-7 and V is TRBV7-8, with 8 bases identical to TRBD2. Germline V gene sequence: CDR1 SGHVS, CDR2 FQNEAQ. The CDR3 is 14 residues long. V trimming: 5 bases; J trimming: 3 bases; junction bases outside the gene matches: 6. CDR3 sequence (DNA): TGTGCCAGCAGCCGGACTAGCCCCGGCTACGAGCAGTACTTC. Amino acids: CASSRTSPGYEQYF.

This clonotype was counted between two and nine times. V is TRBV6-2 or TRBV6-3 and J is TRBJ2-5; D ambiguous. Germline loops: CDR1 MNHEY, CDR2 SVGEGT. The CDR3 length is 15 residues. The V end was cut by 6 bases, the J end by 4 bases, with 18 bases between. CDR3 amino acids: CASSLSWMDGETQYF. In nucleotides, the CDR3 is TGTGCCAGCAGCCTATCGTGGATGGACGGAGAGACCCAGTACTTC.

This clonotype was detected only once. CDR3 sequence reads: CSARPNTQGVAEKLFF. CDR3 nucleotide sequence: TGCAGTGCTAGACCTAATACACAGGGAGTTGCCGAAAAACTGTTTTTT. The gene calls are TRBV20-1 and TRBJ1-4, with D possibly being TRBD1 (6 bases). Trimming removed 2 bases at V and 8 bases at J, with 21 bases between. From germline, CDR1 is DFQATT and CDR2 SNEGSKA (reference sequence). The CDR3 has 16 residues.

The chain has TRBV30 and TRBJ2-7; D gene unclear. Germline V gene data show CDR1 as GTSNPN and CDR2 as SVGIG (reference sequence). The CDR3 totals 11 residues. V gave up 5 bases and J gave up 2 bases, with 7 bases separating them. The CDR3 nucleotides read TGTGCCTGGGGGCGCACCTACGAGCAGTACTTC. Translating it yields CAWGRTYEQYF.

This clonotype was observed at least ten times. The chain combines TRBV24-1 with TRBJ2-1; D unresolved. The CDR3 length is 11 residues. The V gene's germline CDR1 is KGHDR and CDR2 SFDVKD. The V end lost 4 bases, the J end lost 8 bases, and 5 bases lay between the germline ends. In DNA form, the CDR3 reads TGTGCCACCAGTGACCTATATGAGCAGTTCTTC. This encodes CATSDLYEQFF.

This clonotype was observed at least ten times. V is TRBV10-3 and J is TRBJ2-7; D call uncertain. The CDR3 is 16 residues long. Germline V CDR1 and CDR2: ENHRY, SYGVKD. Trimming left V 3 bases short and J 3 bases short, with 18 bases between. CDR3: CAISDPLQVTFYEQYF. The CDR3 region has the DNA TGTGCCATCAGTGATCCTCTTCAGGTTACCTTCTACGAGCAGTACTTC.

Only a few counts were recorded for this clonotype. The CDR3 nucleotides read TGTGCCAGCAGTTATGGAACAGGGAGGTATACGCAGTATTTT. Protein: CASSYGTGRYTQYF. This chain joins TRBV6-5 and TRBJ2-3; D could derive from TRBD1 or TRBD2 (6 bases each). V was pared by 3 bases and J by 7 bases, with 14 bases between. Germline values: CDR1 MNHEY, CDR2 SVGAGI. The CDR3 is made up of 14 amino acids.